Listed below are T cell receptor beta chains from one sample, sequenced in a study of T cell repertoires in cytomegalovirus infection. The antigens for these receptors are not known. TCRdb passed the reads through MiXCR, listing each CDR3 protein once. The sample carries about a million distinct CDR3 sequences, around 29% recorded once. The specimen comprised cultured CD8+ T cells from PBMCs, sampled from culture after CMV antigen stimulation. These receptors were obtained from a human donor in good health (CMV status not recorded). Some clones in this sample may be carry-over from other donors' samples. Each CDR3 is given with its conserved first and last residue. A D gene is named only where the DNA matches it firmly. Not all rows give a size; the values are once, few, many and, for expanded clones, a class.

TRBJ1-2,few,.,TRBV10-2,12,CASSSRFTGYTF,TGCGCCAGCAGTTCTAGATTCACTGGCTACACCTTC
TRBJ2-1,many,.,TRBV7-6,14,CASSATRVGNEQFF,TGTGCCAGCAGCGCAACGCGGGTCGGTAATGAGCAGTTCTTC
TRBJ2-3,.,TRBD2,TRBV20-1,14,CSARTSGGPDTQYF,TGCAGTGCCAGGACTAGCGGGGGCCCAGATACGCAGTATTTT
TRBJ2-1,few,.,TRBV7-9,12,CASSLGKTEQFF,TGTGCCAGCAGCTTGGGGAAGACTGAGCAGTTCTTC
TRBJ2-1,few,.,TRBV15,15,CATSRDRVSYNEQFF,TGTGCCACCAGCAGAGACAGGGTTTCCTACAATGAGCAGTTCTTC
TRBJ2-5,.,TRBD2,TRBV12-3/TRBV12-4,17,CASSFVSAGRGGETQYF,TGTGCCAGCAGTTTTGTATCGGCGGGGAGGGGAGGAGAGACCCAGTACTTC
TRBJ1-1,many,.,TRBV7-9,16,CASSSRPTGQNTEAFF,TGTGCCAGCAGCTCCCGCCCTACAGGACAGAACACTGAAGCTTTCTTT
TRBJ2-1,.,TRBD1,TRBV3-1,15,CASRLGTGDYNEQFF,TGTGCCAGCAGACTCGGGACAGGCGACTACAATGAGCAGTTCTTC
TRBJ2-3,many,.,TRBV20-1,17,CSARSRLTRGMTDTQYF,TGCAGTGCTAGATCCCGTCTCACCCGGGGGATGACAGATACGCAGTATTTT
TRBJ2-5,.,.,TRBV27,14,CASGSGHLQETQYF,TGTGCCAGCGGAAGTGGACACCTCCAAGAGACCCAGTACTTC
TRBJ1-4,once,TRBD1,TRBV19,14,CASTLDRGNEKLFF,TGTGCCAGTACCTTGGACAGGGGAAATGAAAAACTGTTTTTT
TRBJ1-2,.,.,TRBV7-8,14,CASNLGQSNYGYTF,TGTGCCAGCAACTTAGGACAGTCCAACTATGGCTACACCTTC
TRBJ1-2,.,TRBD1,TRBV6-1,16,CASGRSEGGVWDGYTF,TGTGCCAGTGGACGCTCGGAAGGGGGCGTTTGGGATGGCTACACCTTC
TRBJ2-3,many,TRBD2,TRBV12-3/TRBV12-4,17,CASSLDTGRGKRDTQYF,TGTGCCAGCAGTTTAGATACGGGGAGGGGTAAAAGGGATACGCAGTATTTT
TRBJ1-6,.,.,TRBV19,18,CASSAHLTGSSYNSPLHF,TGTGCCAGTAGTGCCCACCTCACAGGGAGCTCCTATAATTCACCCCTCCACTTT
TRBJ2-7,once,TRBD2,TRBV27,12,CASSTPSGEQYF,TGTGCCAGCAGTACCCCTAGCGGGGAGCAGTACTTC
TRBJ2-5,many,.,TRBV6-5,16,CASGRPFLGARETQYF,TGTGCCAGCGGTCGTCCATTCCTCGGAGCCCGGGAGACCCAGTACTTC
TRBJ2-7,.,.,TRBV10-3,13,CAIRSGQSGEQYF,TGTGCCATCAGAAGCGGACAGTCTGGCGAGCAGTACTTC
TRBJ1-2,.,TRBD1,TRBV15,15,CATTRGRQGNYGYTF,TGTGCCACCACCCGGGGCCGACAGGGGAACTATGGCTACACCTTC
TRBJ2-1,few,.,TRBV9,15,CASSVDGENYNEQFF,TGTGCCAGCAGCGTAGACGGGGAGAACTACAATGAGCAGTTCTTC
TRBJ1-4,.,TRBD1,TRBV19,15,CASSSTTGSNEKLFF,TGTGCCAGTAGTTCTACGACAGGGTCTAATGAAAAACTGTTTTTT
TRBJ2-3,few,TRBD2,TRBV28,16,CASKTPGLTFPDTQYF,TGTGCCAGCAAAACACCGGGACTAACTTTTCCAGATACGCAGTATTTT
TRBJ2-1,many,.,TRBV7-6,15,CASSPGGGGKDEQFF,TGTGCCAGCAGCCCCGGGGGCGGGGGAAAGGACGAGCAGTTCTTC
TRBJ2-5,.,.,TRBV7-9,14,CASSLSTYQETQYF,TGTGCCAGCAGCTTATCGACGTACCAAGAGACCCAGTACTTC
TRBJ1-1,many,.,TRBV7-8,14,CASSEQGMNTEAFF,TGTGCCAGCAGCGAGCAGGGGATGAACACTGAAGCTTTCTTT
TRBJ2-1,few,.,TRBV7-9,11,CASSRDTEQFF,TGTGCCAGCAGCCGAGACACTGAGCAGTTCTTC